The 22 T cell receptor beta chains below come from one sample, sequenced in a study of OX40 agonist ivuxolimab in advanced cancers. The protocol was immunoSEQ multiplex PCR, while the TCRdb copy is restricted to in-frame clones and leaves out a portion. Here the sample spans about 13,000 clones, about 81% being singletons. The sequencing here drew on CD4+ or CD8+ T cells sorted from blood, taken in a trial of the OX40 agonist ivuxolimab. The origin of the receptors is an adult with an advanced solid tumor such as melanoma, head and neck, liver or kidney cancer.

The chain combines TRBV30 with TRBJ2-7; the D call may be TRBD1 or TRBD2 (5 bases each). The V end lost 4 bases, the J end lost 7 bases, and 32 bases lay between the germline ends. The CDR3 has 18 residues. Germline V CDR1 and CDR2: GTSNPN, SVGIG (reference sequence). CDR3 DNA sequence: TGTGCCTGGACCGTTAACATCTTGGGGGTAGTGGGCGTTGGGGAGCAGTACTTC. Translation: CAWTVNILGVVGVGEQYF.

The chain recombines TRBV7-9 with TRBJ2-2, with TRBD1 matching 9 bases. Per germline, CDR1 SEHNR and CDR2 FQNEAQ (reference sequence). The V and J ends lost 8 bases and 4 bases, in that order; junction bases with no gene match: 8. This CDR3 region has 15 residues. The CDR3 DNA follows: TGTGCCAGCCCGGGTTGGACAGGGGCCACCGGGGAGCTGTTTTTT. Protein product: CASPGWTGATGELFF.

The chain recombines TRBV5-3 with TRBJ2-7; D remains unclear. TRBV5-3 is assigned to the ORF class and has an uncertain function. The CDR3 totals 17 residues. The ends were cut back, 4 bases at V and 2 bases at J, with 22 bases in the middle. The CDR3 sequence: CARSNPRSLGCTYEQYF. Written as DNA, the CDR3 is TGTGCCAGAAGCAATCCGCGATCGCTGGGCTGCACCTACGAGCAGTACTTC.

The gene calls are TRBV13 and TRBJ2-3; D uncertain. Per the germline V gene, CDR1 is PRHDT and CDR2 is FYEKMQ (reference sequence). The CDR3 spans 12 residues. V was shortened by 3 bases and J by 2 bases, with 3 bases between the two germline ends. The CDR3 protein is CASSLVTDTQYF. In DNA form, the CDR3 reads TGTGCCAGCAGCTTGGTCACAGATACGCAGTATTTT.

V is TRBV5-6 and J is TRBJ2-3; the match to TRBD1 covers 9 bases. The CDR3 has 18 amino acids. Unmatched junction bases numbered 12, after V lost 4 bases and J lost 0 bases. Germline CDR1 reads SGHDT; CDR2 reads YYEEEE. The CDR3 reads CASSVMGQGIWSTDTQYF. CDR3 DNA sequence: TGTGCCAGCAGCGTAATGGGACAGGGTATATGGAGCACAGATACGCAGTATTTT.

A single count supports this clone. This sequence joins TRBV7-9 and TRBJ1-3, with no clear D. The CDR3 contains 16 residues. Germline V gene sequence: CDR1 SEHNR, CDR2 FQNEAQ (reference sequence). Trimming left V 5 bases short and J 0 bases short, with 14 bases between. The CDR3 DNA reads TGTGCCAGCAGCGCCACCCGGGCGAGCTCTGGAAACACCATATATTTT. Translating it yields CASSATRASSGNTIYF.

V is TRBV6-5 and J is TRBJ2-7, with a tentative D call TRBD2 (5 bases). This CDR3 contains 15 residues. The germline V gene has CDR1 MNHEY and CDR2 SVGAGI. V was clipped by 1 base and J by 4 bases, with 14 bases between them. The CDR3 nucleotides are TGTGCCAGCAGTTACTATGCCGGGTCGGGGTACGAGCAGTACTTC. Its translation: CASSYYAGSGYEQYF.

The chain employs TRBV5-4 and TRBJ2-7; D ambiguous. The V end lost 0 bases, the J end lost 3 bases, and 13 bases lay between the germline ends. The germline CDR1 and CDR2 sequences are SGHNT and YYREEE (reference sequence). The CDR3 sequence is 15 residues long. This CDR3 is CASSLAGIAGYEQYF. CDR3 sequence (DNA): TGTGCCAGCAGCTTGGCCGGTATAGCAGGCTACGAGCAGTACTTC.

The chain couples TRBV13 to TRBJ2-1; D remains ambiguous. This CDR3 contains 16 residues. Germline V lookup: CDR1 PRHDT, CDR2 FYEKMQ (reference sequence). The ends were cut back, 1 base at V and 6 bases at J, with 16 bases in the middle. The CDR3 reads CASSLAGPGSVNEQFF. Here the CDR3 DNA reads TGTGCCAGCAGCTTAGCCGGGCCGGGTTCGGTCAATGAGCAGTTCTTC.

The DNA for the CDR3 is TGTGCCAGCAGTGACGTCGGACGCACAGATACGCAGTATTTT. Amino acid sequence: CASSDVGRTDTQYF. The genes are TRBV2 and TRBJ2-3; no clear D. V was clipped by 3 bases and J by 1 base, with 8 bases between them. Germline lookup yields CDR1 SNHLY and CDR2 FYNNEI. The CDR3 has 14 amino acids.

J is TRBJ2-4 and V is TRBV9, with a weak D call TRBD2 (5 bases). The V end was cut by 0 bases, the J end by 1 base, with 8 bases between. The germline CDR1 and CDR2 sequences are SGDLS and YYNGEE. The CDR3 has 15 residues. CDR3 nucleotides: TGTGCCAGCAGCGTAGGAGGGAACGCCAAAAACATTCAGTACTTC. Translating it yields CASSVGGNAKNIQYF.

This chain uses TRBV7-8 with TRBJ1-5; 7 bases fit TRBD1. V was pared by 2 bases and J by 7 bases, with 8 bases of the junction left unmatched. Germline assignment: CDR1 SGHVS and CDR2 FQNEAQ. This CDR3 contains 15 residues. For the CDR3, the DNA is TGTGCCAGCAGCTTAAATAGGGGGCCGTCACAGCCCCAGCATTTT. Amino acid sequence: CASSLNRGPSQPQHF.

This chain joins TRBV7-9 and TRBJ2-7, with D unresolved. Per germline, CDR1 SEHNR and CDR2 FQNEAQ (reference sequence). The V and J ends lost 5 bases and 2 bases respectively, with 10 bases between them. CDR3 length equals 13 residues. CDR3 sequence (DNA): TGTGCCAGCAGCCCAGAGGCGGCCTACGAGCAGTACTTC. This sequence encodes CASSPEAAYEQYF.

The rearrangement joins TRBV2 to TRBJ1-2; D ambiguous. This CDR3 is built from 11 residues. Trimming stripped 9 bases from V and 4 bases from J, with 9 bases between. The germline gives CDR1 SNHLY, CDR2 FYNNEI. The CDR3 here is CASATGYGYTF. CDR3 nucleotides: TGTGCCAGTGCGACCGGCTATGGCTACACCTTC.

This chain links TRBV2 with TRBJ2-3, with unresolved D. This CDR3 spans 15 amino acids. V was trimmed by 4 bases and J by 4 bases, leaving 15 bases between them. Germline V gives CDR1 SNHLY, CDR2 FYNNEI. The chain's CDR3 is CASSGPSRLADTQYF. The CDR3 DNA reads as TGTGCCAGCAGTGGTCCGTCCCGCTTGGCAGATACGCAGTATTTT.

The CDR3 DNA reads TGTGCCAGCAGCCCCTCGGGACAGGACTACGAGCAGTACTTC. This translates into CASSPSGQDYEQYF. V is TRBV9 and J is TRBJ2-7; 8 bases align to TRBD1. Germline values: CDR1 SGDLS, CDR2 YYNGEE. The junction had 6 bases not matched to a gene; V was cut back by 4 bases and J by 3 bases. This CDR3 is 14 amino acids long. The whole variable domain, filled in from reference TRBV9 and TRBJ2-7, reads DSGVTQTPKHLITATGQRVTLRCSPRSGDLSVYWYQQSLDQGLQFLIQYYNGEERAKGNILERFSAQQFPDLHSELNLSSLELGDSALYFCASSPSGQDYEQYFGPGTRLTVT.

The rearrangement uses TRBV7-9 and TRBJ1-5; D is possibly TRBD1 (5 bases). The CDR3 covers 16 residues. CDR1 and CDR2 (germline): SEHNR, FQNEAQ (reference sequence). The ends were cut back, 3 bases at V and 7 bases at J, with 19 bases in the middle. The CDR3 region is CASSLESGSGSQPQHF. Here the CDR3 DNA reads TGTGCCAGCAGCTTGGAATCAGGGTCGGGTAGCCAGCCCCAGCATTTT. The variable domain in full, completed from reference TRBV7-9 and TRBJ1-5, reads DTGVSQNPRHKITKRGQNVTFRCDPISEHNRLYWYRQTLGQGPEFLTYFQNEAQLEKSRLLSDRFSAERPKGSFSTLEIQRTEQGDSAMYLCASSLESGSGSQPQHFGDGTRLSIL.

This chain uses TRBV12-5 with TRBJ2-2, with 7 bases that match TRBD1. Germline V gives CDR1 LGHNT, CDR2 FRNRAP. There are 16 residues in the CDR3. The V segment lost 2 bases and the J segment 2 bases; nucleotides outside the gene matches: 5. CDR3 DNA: TGTGCTAGTGGTTTGAATCAGGGGGTAAACACCGGGGAGCTGTTTTTT. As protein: CASGLNQGVNTGELFF.

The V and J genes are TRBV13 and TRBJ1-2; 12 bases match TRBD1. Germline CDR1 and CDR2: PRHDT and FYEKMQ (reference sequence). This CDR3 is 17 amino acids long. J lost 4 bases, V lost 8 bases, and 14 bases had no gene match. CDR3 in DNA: TGTGCCAGCCTAACTCCGGGACAGGGGGCGCGAAGCTATGGCTACACCTTC. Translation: CASLTPGQGARSYGYTF.

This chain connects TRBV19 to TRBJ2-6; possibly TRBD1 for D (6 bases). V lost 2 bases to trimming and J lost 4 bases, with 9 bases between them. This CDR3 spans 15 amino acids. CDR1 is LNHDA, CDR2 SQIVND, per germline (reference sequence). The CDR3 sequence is CASSIQGSGANVLTF. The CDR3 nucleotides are TGTGCCAGTAGTATACAGGGGTCCGGGGCCAACGTCCTGACTTTC.

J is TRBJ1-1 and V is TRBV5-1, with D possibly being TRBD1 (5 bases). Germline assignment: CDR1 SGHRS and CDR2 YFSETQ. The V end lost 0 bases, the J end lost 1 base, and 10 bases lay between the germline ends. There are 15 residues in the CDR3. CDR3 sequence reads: CASSLDVTANTEAFF. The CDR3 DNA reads TGCGCCAGCAGCTTGGACGTGACAGCGAACACTGAAGCTTTCTTT.

Here the CDR3 reads CASSQDPASGTDTQYF. CDR3 nucleotides: TGTGCCAGCAGCCAAGATCCAGCTAGCGGCACAGATACGCAGTATTTT. This chain connects TRBV4-2 to TRBJ2-3; a possible D gene is TRBD2 (6 bases). The CDR3 sequence is 16 residues long. V lost 0 bases and J lost 1, with 11 bases in between. Looked up from germline, CDR1 is LGHNA and CDR2 is YNFKEQ.